The rows below give T cell receptor beta chains drawn from one sample of a study of CD8+CD57+ T cells in acquired aplastic anemia. MiXCR was run by TCRdb on the reads, yielding one entry per CDR3 protein. The table shows about half a million distinct CDR3 sequences, with around a third occurring only once. The source material was sorted CD4+, CD8+, or CD8+CD57+ T cells (not recorded which) from PBMCs. The receptor source for this set is a human donor with aplastic anemia. Each CDR3 is given with its conserved first and last residue. Each record gives: CDR3 DNA, CDR3 protein, J gene, V gene, D gene, CDR3 length, clone size. D genes are given only for firm matches. The size of a clone is reported for some rows only, either as once, few or many, or as a class for expanded clones.

DNA: TGTGCTAGTGGTGAAGCCGGGTTCAAGGCTTTCTTT; CDR3: CASGEAGFKAFF; J: TRBJ1-1; V: TRBV12-5; D: NA; length: 12; size: NA
DNA: TGCAGCGGATCGACAGGGGGGGACACTGAAGCTTTCTTT; CDR3: CSGSTGGDTEAFF; J: TRBJ1-1; V: TRBV29-1; D: TRBD1; length: 13; size: NA
DNA: TGTGCCAGCAGTGGAGAGACAGGGTCTTACAATGGCTACACCTTC; CDR3: CASSGETGSYNGYTF; J: TRBJ1-2; V: TRBV25-1; D: TRBD1; length: 15; size: many
DNA: TGCAGTGCTAGCTCGAGGGGGGACATTCAGTACTTC; CDR3: CSASSRGDIQYF; J: TRBJ2-4; V: TRBV20-1; D: NA; length: 12; size: NA
DNA: TGTGCCAGCTCCCCTCCCGACGAAAAACTGTTTTTT; CDR3: CASSPPDEKLFF; J: TRBJ1-4; V: TRBV12-3/TRBV12-4; D: NA; length: 12; size: few
DNA: TGTGCCAGCAGATCAGCGCAGTGGAAGTTCTTC; CDR3: CASRSAQWKFF; J: TRBJ2-1; V: TRBV6-1; D: NA; length: 11; size: few
DNA: TGTGCCACCGGGAGGGTAGGAACCTACGAGCAGTACTTC; CDR3: CATGRVGTYEQYF; J: TRBJ2-7; V: TRBV24-1; D: TRBD2; length: 13; size: many
DNA: TGTGCCAGCAGTTACTTCTATAATTCACCCCTCCACTTT; CDR3: CASSYFYNSPLHF; J: TRBJ1-6; V: TRBV6-5; D: NA; length: 13; size: many
DNA: TGCAGTGCTGCCCCGGGACAGGGACAAAACATTCAGTACTTC; CDR3: CSAAPGQGQNIQYF; J: TRBJ2-4; V: TRBV20-1; D: TRBD1; length: 14; size: few
DNA: TGTGCCAGCAGTTTCCTCCTGGTAACAGATACGCAGTATTTT; CDR3: CASSFLLVTDTQYF; J: TRBJ2-3; V: TRBV6-2/TRBV6-3; D: NA; length: 14; size: NA
DNA: TGTGCCAGCAGTGACTCGTCTGGGACAGGCAATTCACCCCTCCACTTT; CDR3: CASSDSSGTGNSPLHF; J: TRBJ1-6; V: TRBV6-4; D: TRBD1; length: 16; size: many
DNA: TGCAGCGTTGAGCCCAGAATGAACACTGAAGCTTTCTTT; CDR3: CSVEPRMNTEAFF; J: TRBJ1-1; V: TRBV29-1; D: NA; length: 13; size: many
DNA: TGCAGCGTTGGGGCTAGCCGGGAGACCCAGTACTTC; CDR3: CSVGASRETQYF; J: TRBJ2-5; V: TRBV29-1; D: NA; length: 12; size: many
DNA: TGTGCCAGCAGCTTAGCGTCGCAAGACAATGAGCAGTTCTTC; CDR3: CASSLASQDNEQFF; J: TRBJ2-1; V: TRBV25-1; D: NA; length: 14; size: few
DNA: TGCGCCAGCAGCCTCAGCCCTCAGGGCGCCGATCAGCCCCAGCATTTT; CDR3: CASSLSPQGADQPQHF; J: TRBJ1-5; V: TRBV4-1; D: NA; length: 16; size: NA
DNA: TGTGCCAGTACAGGTAGTGGGGCAGGGAATAATTCACCCCTCCACTTT; CDR3: CASTGSGAGNNSPLHF; J: TRBJ1-6; V: TRBV19; D: NA; length: 16; size: NA
DNA: TGTGCCAGCAGTGAGCGCGGGGACATAGAGACTGAAGCTTTCTTT; CDR3: CASSERGDIETEAFF; J: TRBJ1-1; V: TRBV2; D: NA; length: 15; size: once
DNA: TGTGCCAGCAGCCCAGGGGGGCAGCCCCAGCATTTT; CDR3: CASSPGGQPQHF; J: TRBJ1-5; V: TRBV7-9; D: TRBD1; length: 12; size: many
DNA: TGTGCCAGCAGTTACGGAAACAGGGGGCGGATCTATGGCTACACCTTC; CDR3: CASSYGNRGRIYGYTF; J: TRBJ1-2; V: TRBV6-5; D: TRBD1; length: 16; size: NA
DNA: TGCGCCAGCAGCCCGACGGGCGGCAGGGAAGCTTTCTTT; CDR3: CASSPTGGREAFF; J: TRBJ1-1; V: TRBV4-1; D: NA; length: 13; size: few
DNA: TGTGCCAGCAGCTTATTTGCAGACGACTATGGCTACACCTTC; CDR3: CASSLFADDYGYTF; J: TRBJ1-2; V: TRBV11-2; D: NA; length: 14; size: few
DNA: TGCGCCAGCAGTGATGGCGGGCGTGGGGGTTCGGCCGAGCAGTACTTC; CDR3: CASSDGGRGGSAEQYF; J: TRBJ2-7; V: TRBV10-1; D: NA; length: 16; size: many
DNA: TGTGCCAGCAGCCACCGGACAGGCTTGAACTATGGCTACACCTTC; CDR3: CASSHRTGLNYGYTF; J: TRBJ1-2; V: TRBV7-2; D: TRBD1; length: 15; size: many
DNA: TGTGCCAGCACCCTCCAGGGGGCGCGTGAGACCCAGTACTTC; CDR3: CASTLQGARETQYF; J: TRBJ2-5; V: TRBV7-8; D: TRBD1; length: 14; size: many
DNA: TGTGCCAGCAGCCAAGATCTTGCGGGGCTCGCTTTCTTT; CDR3: CASSQDLAGLAFF; J: TRBJ1-1; V: TRBV3-1; D: NA; length: 13; size: NA
DNA: TGTGCCAGCAGCATAGGTAGAGGGGGCGAGTTGTACGAGCAGTACTTC; CDR3: CASSIGRGGELYEQYF; J: TRBJ2-7; V: TRBV14; D: TRBD1; length: 16; size: NA
DNA: TGTGCCAGCAGTGACAGGGCTAGCGGCACAGATACGCAGTATTTT; CDR3: CASSDRASGTDTQYF; J: TRBJ2-3; V: TRBV2; D: NA; length: 15; size: many
DNA: TGTGCCAGCAGCCCGGCAGCTCGACAGGGCGGCTACACCTTC; CDR3: CASSPAARQGGYTF; J: TRBJ1-2; V: TRBV12-3/TRBV12-4; D: TRBD1; length: 14; size: many
DNA: TGTGCCAGCAGCGTACAAACGGGGGGGCTCGGGGCCCAGTACTTC; CDR3: CASSVQTGGLGAQYF; J: TRBJ2-5; V: TRBV9; D: TRBD2; length: 15; size: few
DNA: TGCAGCGTTCCCGGGAGGGGACCCTCTTACAATGAGCAGTTCTTC; CDR3: CSVPGRGPSYNEQFF; J: TRBJ2-1; V: TRBV29-1; D: TRBD2; length: 15; size: many
DNA: TGTGCCATCAGTACGGACAATATATCGAACACCATATATTTT; CDR3: CAISTDNISNTIYF; J: TRBJ1-3; V: TRBV10-3; D: NA; length: 14; size: NA
DNA: TGTGCCAGCAGTGTTGGGCATACGAACACTGAAGCTTTCTTT; CDR3: CASSVGHTNTEAFF; J: TRBJ1-1; V: TRBV2; D: NA; length: 14; size: many
DNA: TGTGCCAGTAGTAAGGGCCGGAGAGTCTATGGCTACACCTTC; CDR3: CASSKGRRVYGYTF; J: TRBJ1-2; V: TRBV19; D: NA; length: 14; size: NA
DNA: TGCAGTGCCAGTAGGGAGATCAGCTCCTACGAGCAGTACTTC; CDR3: CSASREISSYEQYF; J: TRBJ2-7; V: TRBV20-1; D: NA; length: 14; size: many
DNA: TGTGCCAGCAGCCAACTTGGGGTGGGGAGCGAGCAAGAGACCCAGTACTTC; CDR3: CASSQLGVGSEQETQYF; J: TRBJ2-5; V: TRBV4-2; D: NA; length: 17; size: NA
DNA: TGTGCCACCAGTGATTCGAGGGGCACTGAAGCTTTCTTT; CDR3: CATSDSRGTEAFF; J: TRBJ1-1; V: TRBV24-1; D: NA; length: 13; size: many
DNA: TGTGCCAGCAGTTCTCCCCTGGGCGTTTCCTACGAGCAGTACTTC; CDR3: CASSSPLGVSYEQYF; J: TRBJ2-7; V: TRBV12-3/TRBV12-4; D: NA; length: 15; size: many
DNA: TGTGCCAGCAGGGGGTTCAACACAGATACGCAGTATTTT; CDR3: CASRGFNTDTQYF; J: TRBJ2-3; V: TRBV12-3/TRBV12-4; D: NA; length: 13; size: NA
DNA: TGTGCCATCAGAGGGGACGGTCGGGAGGGTCAGCCCCAGCATTTT; CDR3: CAIRGDGREGQPQHF; J: TRBJ1-5; V: TRBV10-3; D: NA; length: 15; size: many
DNA: TGTGCCACCAGCCCAGATGTGGGGGGGCTAACAGATACGCAGTATTTT; CDR3: CATSPDVGGLTDTQYF; J: TRBJ2-3; V: TRBV15; D: NA; length: 16; size: NA
DNA: TGCACCAGCAGCATACAGGGGGTCTCTGGAAACACCATATATTTT; CDR3: CTSSIQGVSGNTIYF; J: TRBJ1-3; V: TRBV5-1; D: TRBD1; length: 15; size: NA
DNA: TGTGCCACCAGCAGGGACCGGGACAGGGTTGGCTACGAGCAGTACTTC; CDR3: CATSRDRDRVGYEQYF; J: TRBJ2-7; V: TRBV15; D: TRBD1; length: 16; size: NA
DNA: TGCAGTGCTCCAAAGACTAGCGGGAGGGCCGAGCATACGCAGTATTTT; CDR3: CSAPKTSGRAEHTQYF; J: TRBJ2-3; V: TRBV20-1; D: TRBD2; length: 16; size: NA
DNA: TGTGCCAGCAGCCCGGACAGGGGTCGGACTGAAGCTTTCTTT; CDR3: CASSPDRGRTEAFF; J: TRBJ1-1; V: TRBV19; D: TRBD1; length: 14; size: many
DNA: TGCAGCGTTGAAACAGGGGGAAATCAGCCCCAGCATTTT; CDR3: CSVETGGNQPQHF; J: TRBJ1-5; V: TRBV29-1; D: TRBD1; length: 13; size: NA
DNA: TGTGCCACCAGCATACTACCCGGGATGGCAGGCAACACCATATATTTT; CDR3: CATSILPGMAGNTIYF; J: TRBJ1-3; V: TRBV15; D: NA; length: 16; size: once
DNA: TGTGCCAGCAGTCTTTCGGGACAGGGATTATCGGGTAATTCACCCCTCCACTTT; CDR3: CASSLSGQGLSGNSPLHF; J: TRBJ1-6; V: TRBV6-1; D: TRBD1; length: 18; size: NA
DNA: TGTGCCAGTAGTATAAAAGGGGAGGACAATGAGCAGTTCTTC; CDR3: CASSIKGEDNEQFF; J: TRBJ2-1; V: TRBV19; D: NA; length: 14; size: NA
DNA: TGTGCCAGTAGCCGGGGACCACCGTTCGCGGATTGTCTAGCTTTCTTT; CDR3: CASSRGPPFADCLAFF; J: TRBJ1-1; V: TRBV19; D: NA; length: 16; size: NA
DNA: TGTGCCAGCATAGGGACAGGGTTGGAGACCCAGTACTTC; CDR3: CASIGTGLETQYF; J: TRBJ2-5; V: TRBV2; D: TRBD1; length: 13; size: NA
DNA: TGCAGTGCTAGAGATCGGAGGGGCAATCAGCCCCAGCATTTT; CDR3: CSARDRRGNQPQHF; J: TRBJ1-5; V: TRBV20-1; D: NA; length: 14; size: many
DNA: TGTGCCAGTAGTTACGACGGGGGGAATTCACCCCTCCACTTT; CDR3: CASSYDGGNSPLHF; J: TRBJ1-6; V: TRBV19; D: NA; length: 14; size: few
DNA: TGTGCCAGCAGCTTAGCGCGGGCCGCCCCCAGGAACACTGAAGCTTTCTTT; CDR3: CASSLARAAPRNTEAFF; J: TRBJ1-1; V: TRBV7-2; D: NA; length: 17; size: NA
DNA: TGCAGTGCTAGAGAGCGGGAGCCAAACACTGAAGCTTTCTTT; CDR3: CSAREREPNTEAFF; J: TRBJ1-1; V: TRBV20-1; D: NA; length: 14; size: many
DNA: TGCGCCAGCAGCTTGGGTTTGGAGGGTAATTCACCCCTCCACTTT; CDR3: CASSLGLEGNSPLHF; J: TRBJ1-6; V: TRBV5-1; D: NA; length: 15; size: few
DNA: TGTGCCAGCAGTAGTCAGGGGGTCATGTACGAGCAGTACTTC; CDR3: CASSSQGVMYEQYF; J: TRBJ2-7; V: TRBV2; D: TRBD1; length: 14; size: few